These 30 T cell receptor beta chains were all obtained from the same sample, sequenced in a study of T cell responses to AZD1222 COVID-19 vaccine. Some clones are missing from TCRdb's copy, which holds only in-frame ones; the method was immunoSEQ multiplex PCR. The repertoire holds approximately 140,000 clones, with roughly 94% as singletons. Sequences were derived from peripheral blood, sampled on day 0 of AZD1222 vaccination. Receptors originate from an adult in good health.

About this clone itself: Other nucleotide sequences from this sample produce the same CDR3. The V gene is TRBV12-3 or TRBV12-4, the J gene TRBJ1-1, with unresolved D. The CDR3 spans 12 residues. Trimming pared 5 bases from V and 3 bases from J, leaving 7 bases between. The chain's CDR3 is CASSLRDTEAFF. As DNA, the CDR3 is TGTGCCAGCAGTCTGAGAGACACTGAAGCTTTCTTT.

This sequence joins TRBV24-1 and TRBJ1-1, with 9 bases matching TRBD1. V lost 3 bases, J lost 3 bases, and 7 bases stayed unmatched. In germline, CDR1 is KGHDR, CDR2 SFDVKD. This CDR3 is 16 amino acids long. Here the CDR3 reads CATSDDSTGGYTEAFF. CDR3 nucleotides: TGTGCCACCAGTGATGACTCAACAGGGGGCTACACTGAAGCTTTCTTT.

Here the CDR3 DNA reads TGTGCCAGCAGCTTATTAGTAGCGGGGGCAGATACGCAGTATTTT. Translating it yields CASSLLVAGADTQYF. This chain connects TRBV7-8 to TRBJ2-3, with 9 bases matching TRBD2. Germline trimming cut 2 bases from V and 4 bases from J; bases unmatched to any gene: 4. The length of the CDR3 is 15 residues. Germline CDR1 SGHVS, CDR2 FQNEAQ. Combining the CDR3 with reference TRBV7-8 and TRBJ2-3 gives the whole variable domain GAGVSQSPRYKVAKRGQDVALRCDPISGHVSLFWYQQALGQGPEFLTYFQNEAQLDKSGLPSDRFFAERPEGSVSTLKIQRTQQEDSAVYLCASSLLVAGADTQYFGPGTRLTVL.

This chain joins TRBV27 and TRBJ2-1; 8 bases are shared with TRBD2. Germline CDR1 reads MNHEY; CDR2 reads SMNVEV (reference sequence). CDR3 length: 15 amino acids. The ends lost 5 bases at V and 4 bases at J; junction bases unmatched: 7. In DNA, the CDR3 is TGTGCCAGCAGTCTCACCAGCGGGGGATACAATGAGCAGTTCTTC. This translates into CASSLTSGGYNEQFF.

The rearrangement uses TRBV2 and TRBJ2-7; D is unresolved. The CDR3 has 13 amino acids. Germline V gives CDR1 SNHLY, CDR2 FYNNEI. The ends were cut back, 5 bases at V and 4 bases at J, with 12 bases in the middle. For the CDR3, the DNA is TGTGCCAGCAGTTACTTTCGCGGATACGAGCAGTACGTC. Translated: CASSYFRGYEQYV.

The chain combines TRBV15 with TRBJ1-2; D is uncertain. This CDR3 is built from 14 residues. Germline lookup yields CDR1 LNHNV and CDR2 YYDKDF (reference sequence). V lost 0 bases and J 4 bases, leaving 9 bases between the germline ends. The CDR3 nucleotides read TGTGCCACCAGCAGAGAGGAGATTTCCTATGGCTACACCTTC. This codes for CATSREEISYGYTF. Full variable domain (missing parts from reference TRBV15 and TRBJ1-2): DAMVIQNPRYQVTQFGKPVTLSCSQTLNHNVMYWYQQKSSQAPKLLFHYYDKDFNNEADTPDNFQSRRPNTSFCFLDIRSPGLGDTAMYLCATSREEISYGYTFGSGTRLTVV.

This sequence joins TRBV28 and TRBJ1-2; D remains ambiguous. The CDR3 sequence is 15 residues long. Germline V lookup: CDR1 MDHEN, CDR2 SYDVKM. Trimming removed 4 bases at V and 2 bases at J, with 14 bases between. The CDR3 region is CASSYVLSGNYGYTF. The CDR3 coding sequence is TGTGCCAGCAGTTACGTTTTATCCGGAAACTATGGCTACACCTTC.

This clone was seen once. The chain recombines TRBV2 with TRBJ1-1; D unresolved. This CDR3 is 14 amino acids long. V was cut by 4 bases and J by 2 bases, with 11 bases left in between. CDR1 SNHLY and CDR2 FYNNEI come from the germline V gene. CDR3 sequence reads: CASSVGRLNTEAFF. DNA of the CDR3: TGTGCCAGCAGTGTAGGCAGGCTTAACACTGAAGCTTTCTTT.

This chain uses TRBV5-1 with TRBJ2-7; D tentatively fits TRBD1 or TRBD2 (5 bases each). The CDR3 spans 14 residues. The germline V and J ends were trimmed by 0 bases and 5 bases, with 12 bases remaining between them. Germline-derived CDR1 and CDR2 are SGHRS and YFSETQ. The CDR3 bases are TGCGCCAGCAGCTTGGCCTCAAGAGGGGACGAGCAGTACGTC. It yields the protein CASSLASRGDEQYV.

The rearrangement uses TRBV18 and TRBJ1-4; 7 nucleotides match TRBD1. The CDR3 sequence is 13 residues long. With 3 bases clipped from V and 8 bases from J, the junction kept 3 bases outside the gene matches. CDR1 and CDR2 from the germline V gene are KGHSH and LQKENI. CDR3: CASSPTGDEKLFF. The CDR3 coding sequence is TGTGCCAGCTCACCCACAGGGGACGAAAAACTGTTTTTT.

V gene TRBV3-1 (or the pseudogene TRBV3-2) combines with J gene TRBJ1-1; unclear D gene. The length of the CDR3 is 15 residues. Trimming stripped 6 bases from V and 1 base from J, with 15 bases between. The germline gives CDR1 LGHDT, CDR2 YNNKEL (reference sequence). CDR3 coding DNA: TGTGCCAGCAGTCTCCACGGGCAGAGGAACACTGAAGCTTTCTTT. Translating it yields CASSLHGQRNTEAFF.

The chain combines TRBV11-2 with TRBJ2-7, with 8 bases matching TRBD1. The CDR3 sequence is 13 residues long. Germline V lookup: CDR1 SGHAT, CDR2 FQNNGV. V trimming: 5 bases; J trimming: 4 bases; junction bases outside the gene matches: 4. The CDR3 DNA reads as TGTGCCAGCAGCCCGGACAGGGTTTACGAGCAGTACGTC. Translated: CASSPDRVYEQYV.

The rearrangement uses TRBV7-9 and TRBJ1-2; the D is unclear. The CDR3 length is 14 residues. Trimming removed 1 base from V and 2 bases from J, with 8 bases in between. Per the germline V gene, CDR1 is SEHNR and CDR2 is FQNEAQ (reference sequence). CDR3 loop: CASSLVAGNYGYTF. The DNA for the CDR3 is TGTGCCAGCAGCTTAGTGGCGGGGAACTATGGCTACACCTTC.

The chain is built from TRBV19 and TRBJ2-2; a possible D gene is TRBD1 (6 bases). Trimming pared 7 bases from V and 2 bases from J, leaving 20 bases between. The CDR3 sequence is 17 residues long. In germline, CDR1 is LNHDA, CDR2 SQIVND (reference sequence). CDR3 coding DNA: TGTGCCAGTACCACCAACCGCGGACAGCCCAACACCGGGGAGCTGTTTTTT. Protein: CASTTNRGQPNTGELFF.

The chain combines TRBV5-1 with TRBJ1-2, with 7 bases lining up with TRBD1. The CDR3 loop spans 14 amino acids. V dropped 2 bases and J dropped 3; count of bases not matched to a gene: 4. Germline CDR1 reads SGHRS; CDR2 reads YFSETQ. As DNA, the CDR3 is TGCGCCAGCAGCTTTCAAGGGGGCGACTATGGCTACACCTTC. It yields the protein CASSFQGGDYGYTF.

The gene calls are TRBV29-1 and TRBJ2-3; 8 bases align to TRBD1. The length of the CDR3 is 14 residues. CDR1 is SQVTM, CDR2 ANQGSEA, per germline. Trimming removed 7 bases from V and 2 bases from J; junction bases left unmatched: 8. The CDR3 DNA reads as TGCAGCGCGGGCAGGGGGCAGACCACAGATACGCAGTATTTT. This codes for CSAGRGQTTDTQYF.

Worth noting for this clone: Other nucleotide sequences in the sample specify the same CDR3. This chain uses TRBV3-1 (or the pseudogene TRBV3-2) with TRBJ1-6, with D possibly TRBD1 on 5 matching bases. The germline CDR1 and CDR2 sequences are LGHDT and YNNKEL (reference sequence). V lost 0 bases and J lost 9, with 6 bases in between. CDR3 size: 13 residues. For the CDR3, the DNA is TGTGCCAGCAGCCAAGAGGGGGGTTCACCCCTCCACTTT. This encodes CASSQEGGSPLHF.

This clone was recorded only once. The V call is TRBV21-1, the J call TRBJ2-5; TRBD2 reflects the table's D call only, with no check against the DNA. TRBV21-1 is flagged as a pseudogene. There are 14 residues in the CDR3. CDR3 DNA: TGTGCCAGCAGCAGAGAGGTCCGTCAAGAGACCCAGTACTTC. Translating gives CASSREVRQETQYF.

This chain connects TRBV5-5 to TRBJ1-2; D remains ambiguous. The CDR3 consists of 12 residues. Trimming took 6 bases from V and 5 from J, leaving 11 bases between them. Germline-derived CDR1 and CDR2 are SGHKS and YYEKEE (reference sequence). The DNA for the CDR3 is TGTGCCAGCAAGTGGGGAGGTTATGGCTACACCTTC. Translation: CASKWGGYGYTF.

The chain carries TRBV5-1 and TRBJ2-3; TRBD2 agrees at 9 bases. The CDR3 consists of 16 residues. Trimming took 1 base from V and 4 from J; bases not matched to a gene: 7. Germline V gives CDR1 SGHRS, CDR2 YFSETQ. Here the CDR3 reads CASSLRGGRAADTQYF. CDR3 bases: TGCGCCAGCAGCTTGAGGGGCGGGAGGGCCGCAGATACGCAGTATTTT.

CDR3 bases: TGTGCCAGCAGCGTAGCAATTGACAGGGGGACCGGGGAGCTGTTTTTT. It codes for CASSVAIDRGTGELFF. V gene TRBV9 combines with J gene TRBJ2-2; 9 positions match TRBD1. The CDR3 totals 16 residues. V lost 0 bases to trimming and J lost 5 bases; unmatched junction nucleotides: 5. Germline CDR1 reads SGDLS; CDR2 reads YYNGEE. The variable domain in full, with the rest retrieved from reference TRBV9 and TRBJ2-2, is DSGVTQTPKHLITATGQRVTLRCSPRSGDLSVYWYQQSLDQGLQFLIQYYNGEERAKGNILERFSAQQFPDLHSELNLSSLELGDSALYFCASSVAIDRGTGELFFGEGSRLTVL.

This chain joins TRBV5-1 and TRBJ1-2, with D unresolved. The V gene's germline CDR1 is SGHRS and CDR2 YFSETQ. The CDR3 runs 15 residues. V lost 3 bases to trimming and J lost 5 bases, with 17 bases between them. CDR3 in amino acids: CASSSGYGFWYGYTF. CDR3 bases: TGCGCCAGCAGCTCGGGGTACGGGTTTTGGTATGGCTACACCTTC.

The chain uses TRBV3-1 (or the pseudogene TRBV3-2) and TRBJ2-5, with 10 positions matching TRBD2. There are 14 residues in the CDR3. From germline, CDR1 is LGHDT and CDR2 YNNKEL (reference sequence). With V trimmed by 4 bases and J by 5 bases, 4 bases remained unmatched. CDR3 DNA sequence: TGTGCCAGCAGCCTAAGCGGGGGGGTTGAGACCCAGTACTTC. Protein: CASSLSGGVETQYF.

This rearrangement joins TRBV28 to TRBJ2-3; no clear D gene. The length of the CDR3 is 16 residues. Per the germline V gene, CDR1 is MDHEN and CDR2 is SYDVKM. Trimming took off 5 bases at V and 4 bases at J, with 19 bases between the two ends. The chain's CDR3 is CASSAHSSGGSDTQYF. In DNA form, the CDR3 reads TGTGCCAGCAGTGCCCACTCGAGTGGTGGGTCAGATACGCAGTATTTT.

The chain employs TRBV30 and TRBJ1-5; 8 nucleotides agree with TRBD1. The ends lost 1 base at V and 6 bases at J; junction bases unmatched: 5. Germline lookup yields CDR1 GTSNPN and CDR2 SVGIG (reference sequence). CDR3 length equals 14 residues. The CDR3 spells CAWSGTGGGQPQHF. In nucleotides, the CDR3 is TGTGCCTGGAGTGGTACAGGGGGAGGTCAGCCCCAGCATTTT.

This rearrangement joins TRBV19 to TRBJ1-5; a possible D gene is TRBD1 (6 bases). The germline V and J ends were trimmed by 2 bases and 7 bases, with 12 bases remaining between them. Germline V gene lookup returns CDR1 LNHDA and CDR2 SQIVND (reference sequence). There are 14 residues in the CDR3. CDR3 nucleotides: TGTGCCAGTAGTATAAAGGGGGGTGGGCAGCCCCAGCATTTT. Protein product: CASSIKGGGQPQHF.

This clone has just one count. The V and J genes are TRBV6-4 and TRBJ2-3; D call uncertain. The germline V and J ends were trimmed by 4 bases and 6 bases, with 17 bases remaining between them. Looked up from germline, CDR1 is MRHNA and CDR2 is SNTAGT. There are 15 residues in the CDR3. CDR3 amino acids: CASSASSAGVDTQYF. The CDR3 DNA follows: TGTGCCAGCAGTGCATCTAGTGCTGGAGTGGATACGCAGTATTTT.

The genes are TRBV21-1 and TRBJ1-2; no check of the table's D call, TRBD1, against the DNA was made. TRBV21-1 is termed a pseudogene. The CDR3 is 14 residues long. The CDR3 here is CASRGRQANYGYTF. The CDR3 coding sequence is TGTGCCAGCAGGGGTCGACAGGCTAACTATGGCTACACCTTC.

The chain recombines TRBV5-1 with TRBJ1-2; 7 bases map to TRBD1. Trimming cost V 2 bases and J 8 bases; bases outside gene matches: 6. This CDR3 region has 13 residues. Germline CDR1 reads SGHRS; CDR2 reads YFSETQ. CDR3 loop: CASSFTGAQGYTF. In nucleotides, the CDR3 is TGCGCCAGCAGCTTTACAGGGGCGCAAGGCTACACCTTC.

The J gene is TRBJ1-3, the V gene TRBV7-9; D might be TRBD1 (6 bases). This CDR3 comprises 14 residues. The germline CDR1 and CDR2 sequences are SEHNR and FQNEAQ (reference sequence). Trimming shortened V by 8 bases and J by 10 bases, and 21 bases separated the two germline ends. The CDR3, as DNA: TGTGCCAGCCTAACGATGGGACAAATGGAGACCATATATTTT. Translating it yields CASLTMGQMETIYF.